The entry that follows covers one T cell receptor (beta chain) sequence. These data come from a study of Ad26.COV2.S vaccination and SARS-CoV-2 variants. Data came from immunoSEQ multiplex PCR; TCRdb stores just in-frame clones and leaves some out. The sample has 500,000 or so clones; 80% to 90% are singletons. Treatment here: some 20 received Ad26.COV2.S at low or high dose, single or two shots; 5 received placebo; per-sample allocation not given. The investigators took samples on day 63 after the first vaccine or placebo injection. This clonotype was sampled from a person between 18 and 65 years old who received the Ad26.COV2.S COVID-19 vaccine or a placebo. The sequenced sample was peripheral blood, obtained in a trial of Ad26.COV2.S vaccine versus placebo.

The CDR3 sequence: CASSQDTGGYGYTF. CDR3 in DNA: TGCGCCAGCAGCCAAGATACAGGGGGGTATGGCTACACCTTC. The chain combines TRBV4-3 with TRBJ1-2; 8 nucleotides match TRBD1. V shed 0 bases and J 5 bases; nucleotides not matched to a gene: 2. Germline lookup yields CDR1 LGHNA and CDR2 YSLEER. This CDR3 has 14 amino acids.